A selection of T cell receptor beta chains follows, all from one sample in a study of shared clonotypes between healthy human individuals. Assay: immunoSEQ multiplex PCR; the TCRdb copy retains only in-frame clones and omits some. The sample contains 450,000 to 500,000 clones, 79% of which appear only once. The sequencing input was PBMCs. The receptor source for this set is a woman between 40 and 55 years old in good health. Some clones in this sample may be carry-over from other donors' samples. Both conserved end residues are part of each CDR3. Fields, in order: J gene, V gene, CDR3 protein.

j_gene: TRBJ2-6; v_gene: TRBV2; CDR3aa: CASSPRGAGANVLTF
j_gene: TRBJ1-4; v_gene: TRBV5-1; CDR3aa: CASSSDPSEKLFF
j_gene: TRBJ2-7; v_gene: TRBV7-9; CDR3aa: CASSLGGARKSEQYF
j_gene: TRBJ1-2; v_gene: TRBV6-1; CDR3aa: CASSEPQGSGYTF
j_gene: TRBJ2-5; v_gene: TRBV7-8; CDR3aa: CASSLEGSQETQYF
j_gene: TRBJ1-4; v_gene: TRBV28; CDR3aa: CASSWAAAEKLFF
j_gene: TRBJ2-7; v_gene: TRBV7-2; CDR3aa: CASSTPGTSGLSHSYEQYF
j_gene: NA; v_gene: TRBV29-1; CDR3aa: CSVMEVEQYF
j_gene: TRBJ2-1; v_gene: TRBV5-1; CDR3aa: CASSLENNPGVGQFF
j_gene: TRBJ1-1; v_gene: TRBV19; CDR3aa: CASSTHAATNTEAFF
j_gene: TRBJ1-5; v_gene: TRBV28; CDR3aa: CASSKRGTDDQPQHF
j_gene: TRBJ2-1; v_gene: TRBV27; CDR3aa: CASSFLLAGGLSEQFF
j_gene: TRBJ2-3; v_gene: TRBV9; CDR3aa: CASSSEGRSVDTQYF
j_gene: TRBJ2-3; v_gene: TRBV10-3; CDR3aa: CAISASTGSTDTQYF
j_gene: TRBJ2-2; v_gene: TRBV7-8; CDR3aa: CASSLAGRTPGELFF
j_gene: TRBJ1-2; v_gene: TRBV7-2; CDR3aa: CASSVGHYGYTF
j_gene: TRBJ2-7; v_gene: TRBV27; CDR3aa: CASRGMDRGLDEQYF
j_gene: TRBJ1-1; v_gene: TRBV27; CDR3aa: CASSSGRILNTEAFF
j_gene: TRBJ1-2; v_gene: TRBV5-4; CDR3aa: CASSLLGTGGGYTF
j_gene: TRBJ2-3; v_gene: TRBV18; CDR3aa: CASSPLPTSTDTQYF
j_gene: TRBJ1-1; v_gene: TRBV28; CDR3aa: CASSRNPATWAEAFF
j_gene: TRBJ2-3; v_gene: TRBV27; CDR3aa: CASRGWEAGDTQYF
j_gene: TRBJ1-2; v_gene: TRBV7-3; CDR3aa: CASSIGAGQGFGYTF
j_gene: TRBJ1-3; v_gene: TRBV15; CDR3aa: CATSRDGTGVTSGNTIYF
j_gene: TRBJ2-3; v_gene: TRBV7-2; CDR3aa: CASSLGQAGHTDTQYF
j_gene: TRBJ1-1; v_gene: TRBV9; CDR3aa: CASSPRTGVNTEAFF
j_gene: TRBJ2-5; v_gene: TRBV5-1; CDR3aa: CASSRIGTAQETQYF
j_gene: TRBJ2-5; v_gene: TRBV11-2; CDR3aa: CASSFGQETQYF
j_gene: TRBJ2-3; v_gene: TRBV12-5; CDR3aa: CASGLDDTQYF
j_gene: TRBJ2-7; v_gene: TRBV11-3; CDR3aa: CASSPPSSAEQYF
j_gene: TRBJ1-1; v_gene: TRBV5-1; CDR3aa: CASKVAPAVGTEAFF
j_gene: TRBJ2-3; v_gene: TRBV20-1; CDR3aa: CSARVTDTQYF
j_gene: TRBJ2-7; v_gene: TRBV11-2; CDR3aa: CASSNPLAGAPEQYF
j_gene: TRBJ1-1; v_gene: TRBV9; CDR3aa: CASSAGTNTEAFF
j_gene: TRBJ2-1; v_gene: TRBV6-1; CDR3aa: CASGDSVGHNEQFF
j_gene: TRBJ2-1; v_gene: TRBV11-2; CDR3aa: CASSLMQGEYNEQFF
j_gene: TRBJ2-7; v_gene: TRBV2; CDR3aa: CASKGLLDEQYF
j_gene: TRBJ2-7; v_gene: TRBV5-1; CDR3aa: CASSFAGGGYEQYF
j_gene: TRBJ2-7; v_gene: TRBV28; CDR3aa: CASTDGTGGLVYLEQYF